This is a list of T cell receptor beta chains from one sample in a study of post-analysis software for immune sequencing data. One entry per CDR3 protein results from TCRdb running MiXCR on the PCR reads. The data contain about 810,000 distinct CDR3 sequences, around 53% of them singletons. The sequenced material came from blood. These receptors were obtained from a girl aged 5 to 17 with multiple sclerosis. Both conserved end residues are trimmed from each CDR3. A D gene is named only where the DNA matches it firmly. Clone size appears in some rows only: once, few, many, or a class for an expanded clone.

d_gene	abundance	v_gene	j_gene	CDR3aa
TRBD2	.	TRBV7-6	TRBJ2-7	ASSLLLAGAITYEQY
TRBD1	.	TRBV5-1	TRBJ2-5	ASSLDPGQEFQETQY
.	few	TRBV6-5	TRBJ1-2	ASSITAAAGARYGYT
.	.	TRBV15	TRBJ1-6	ATSFLRTGARVSNSPLH
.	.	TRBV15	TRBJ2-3	ATGSPPPDTQY
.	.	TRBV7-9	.	ASSLGPAGLSGEQY
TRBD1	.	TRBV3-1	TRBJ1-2	ASSRTGTGYYGYT
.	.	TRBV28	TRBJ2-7	ASSKWWGFGGASYEQY
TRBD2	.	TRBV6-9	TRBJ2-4	ASTPRTSGSAKNIQY
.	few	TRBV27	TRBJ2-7	ASSGLNGLDLYEQY
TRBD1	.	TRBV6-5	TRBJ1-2	ASSSQGQPANYGYT
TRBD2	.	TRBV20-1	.	SARPLAGGDEQY
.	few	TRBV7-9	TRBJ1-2	ASSLGRAYGYT
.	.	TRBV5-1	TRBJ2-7	ASSLSTGTHYEQY
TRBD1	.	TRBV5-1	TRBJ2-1	ASSQTGSTYNEQF
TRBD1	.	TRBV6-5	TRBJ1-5	ASSPRGRLGNQPQH
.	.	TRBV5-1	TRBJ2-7	ASSSYDSPYEQY
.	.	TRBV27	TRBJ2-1	ASSLRLPAGSSYNEQF
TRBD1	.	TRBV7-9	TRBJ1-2	ASTHRGGYT
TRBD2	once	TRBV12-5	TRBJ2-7	ASGLVLREDEQY
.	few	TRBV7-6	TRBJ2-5	ASSLEAGVETQY
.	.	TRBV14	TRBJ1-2	ASSQDLSLSGYT
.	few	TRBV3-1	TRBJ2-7	ASSQVSGVREQY
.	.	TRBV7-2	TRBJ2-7	ASSLISLDEQY
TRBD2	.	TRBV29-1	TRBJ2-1	SVERGAYNEQF
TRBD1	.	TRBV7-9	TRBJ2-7	ASSLYRVGQGFEQY
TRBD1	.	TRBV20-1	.	SADRGYREQY
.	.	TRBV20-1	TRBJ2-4	SAQQPTGLGKNIQY
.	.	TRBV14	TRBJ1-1	ASSQGPSEAF
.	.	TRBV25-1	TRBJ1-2	ASSELTGLYGYT
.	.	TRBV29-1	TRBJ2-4	SVESIGGGVQY
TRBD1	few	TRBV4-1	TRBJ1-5	ASSQDSTGRGQPQH
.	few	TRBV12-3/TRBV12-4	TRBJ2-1	ASSLAQTRALREQF
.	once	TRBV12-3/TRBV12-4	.	ASSLDRGNHEQY
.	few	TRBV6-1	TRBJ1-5	ASNPRTDRSQH
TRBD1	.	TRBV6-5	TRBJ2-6	ASSYFSGQGVPGANVLT
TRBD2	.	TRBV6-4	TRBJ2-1	AVDRDYSYNEQF
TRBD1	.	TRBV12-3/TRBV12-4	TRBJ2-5	ASSLPGQGVKQY
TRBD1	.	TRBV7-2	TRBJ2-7	ASSRPGAGGEQY
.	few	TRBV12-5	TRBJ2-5	ASGLAARTGQETQY
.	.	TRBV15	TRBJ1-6	ATSRERNLNSPLH
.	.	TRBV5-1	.	ASSSSGFDHEQY
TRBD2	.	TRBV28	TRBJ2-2	ASSPGGPSGSFGTGELF
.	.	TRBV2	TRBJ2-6	ASSEDGYSGANVLT
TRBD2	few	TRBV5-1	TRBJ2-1	ASSFGLAGAYNEQF
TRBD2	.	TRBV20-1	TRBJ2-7	SVTAAGGDEQY
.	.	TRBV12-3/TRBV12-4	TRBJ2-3	ASTTSTPGGAQY
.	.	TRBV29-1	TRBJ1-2	SVESLFGYT
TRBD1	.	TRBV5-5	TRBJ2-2	ASSLDSSHRGWTGELF
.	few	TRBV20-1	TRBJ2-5	SARAPQETQY
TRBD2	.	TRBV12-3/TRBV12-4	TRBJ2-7	ASSPSSGRSSYEQY
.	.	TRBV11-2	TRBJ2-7	ASSLDRWEQY
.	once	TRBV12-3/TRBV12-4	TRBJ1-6	ASSGGLPPLH
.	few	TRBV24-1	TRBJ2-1	ATGEGGADEQF